This T cell receptor (beta chain) is drawn from a study of graft-versus-host responses after intestinal transplantation. Across the study: After anti-thymocyte globulin induction, recipients took tacrolimus and steroids for 3 to 4 years.

General study points: The highest levels of circulating GvH clones went along with early declines in HvG clones after transplant.

Generated by immunoSEQ multiplex PCR, the TCRdb table keeps only in-frame clones and is missing some. Of just under 85,000 clones listed, around 93% are singletons. This CDR3 is built from 14 residues. Germline CDR1 reads MRHNA; CDR2 reads SNTAGT. V lost 3 bases to trimming and J lost 4 bases; unmatched junction nucleotides: 0. About this clone itself: The antigen remains unidentified. In the same sample, other DNA sequences code for this CDR3.

This chain joins TRBV6-4 and TRBJ2-3; TRBD1 agrees at 11 bases. The input for sequencing was unstimulated CD8+ T cells sorted from spleen or lymph node cells, taken before transplant. This TCR was recovered from a human donor who was the organ donor for an intestinal transplant. This CDR3 is CASSEGQGADTQYF. CDR3 in DNA: TGTGCCAGCAGTGAGGGACAGGGGGCAGATACGCAGTATTTT.